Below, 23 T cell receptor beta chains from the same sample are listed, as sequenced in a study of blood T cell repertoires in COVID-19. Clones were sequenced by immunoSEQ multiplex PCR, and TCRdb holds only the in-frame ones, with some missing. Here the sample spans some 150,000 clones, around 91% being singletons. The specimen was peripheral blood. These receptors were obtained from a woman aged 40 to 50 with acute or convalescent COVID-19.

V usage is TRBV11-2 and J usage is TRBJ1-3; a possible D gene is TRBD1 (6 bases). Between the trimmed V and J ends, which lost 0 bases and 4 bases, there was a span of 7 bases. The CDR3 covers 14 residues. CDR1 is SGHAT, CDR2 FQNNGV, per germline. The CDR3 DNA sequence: TGTGCCAGCAGCTTAGACAGGGGCGGAAACACCATATATTTT. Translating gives CASSLDRGGNTIYF. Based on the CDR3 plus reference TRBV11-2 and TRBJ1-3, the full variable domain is EAGVAQSPRYKIIEKRQSVAFWCNPISGHATLYWYQQILGQGPKLLIQFQNNGVVDDSQLPKDRFSAERLKGVDSTLKIQPAKLEDSAVYLCASSLDRGGNTIYFGEGSWLTVV.

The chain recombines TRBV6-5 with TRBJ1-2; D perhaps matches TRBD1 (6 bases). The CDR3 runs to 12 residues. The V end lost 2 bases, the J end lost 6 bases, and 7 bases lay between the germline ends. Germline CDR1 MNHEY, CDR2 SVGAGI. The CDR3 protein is CASSYRGNGYTF. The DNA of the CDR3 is TGTGCCAGCAGTTACAGGGGGAATGGCTACACCTTC.

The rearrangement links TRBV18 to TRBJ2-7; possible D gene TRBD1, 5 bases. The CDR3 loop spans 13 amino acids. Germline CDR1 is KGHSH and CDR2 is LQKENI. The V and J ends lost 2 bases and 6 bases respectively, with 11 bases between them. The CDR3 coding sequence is TGTGCCAGCTCACCAGGCAGGGAATTCGAGCAGTACTTC. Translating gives CASSPGREFEQYF.

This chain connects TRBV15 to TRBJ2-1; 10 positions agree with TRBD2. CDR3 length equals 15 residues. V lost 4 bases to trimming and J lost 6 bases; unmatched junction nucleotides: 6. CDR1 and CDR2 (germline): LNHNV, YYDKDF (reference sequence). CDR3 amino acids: CATSTGLAATNEQFF. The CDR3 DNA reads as TGTGCCACCAGCACAGGACTAGCGGCTACCAATGAGCAGTTCTTC. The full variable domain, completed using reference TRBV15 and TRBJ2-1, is DAMVIQNPRYQVTQFGKPVTLSCSQTLNHNVMYWYQQKSSQAPKLLFHYYDKDFNNEADTPDNFQSRRPNTSFCFLDIRSPGLGDTAMYLCATSTGLAATNEQFFGPGTRLTVL.

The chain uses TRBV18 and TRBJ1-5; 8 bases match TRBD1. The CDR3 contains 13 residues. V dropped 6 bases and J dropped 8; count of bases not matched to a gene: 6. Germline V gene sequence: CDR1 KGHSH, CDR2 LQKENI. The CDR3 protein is CASSPDRGEPQHF. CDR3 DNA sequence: TGTGCCAGCTCTCCAGACAGGGGTGAGCCCCAGCATTTT.

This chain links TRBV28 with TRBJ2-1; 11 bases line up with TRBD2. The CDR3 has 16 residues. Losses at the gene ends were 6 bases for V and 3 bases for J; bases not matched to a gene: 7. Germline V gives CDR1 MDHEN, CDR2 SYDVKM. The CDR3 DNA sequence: TGTGCCAGCAGCCAGATAGCGGGGGGGCACTACAATGAGCAGTTCTTC. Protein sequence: CASSQIAGGHYNEQFF.

CDR3 sequence (DNA): TGTGCCAGCAGCTTAGATCGACGCGGGGCTAGCACAGATACGCAGTATTTT. Protein sequence: CASSLDRRGASTDTQYF. The chain links TRBV11-2 to TRBJ2-3, with TRBD2 as a possible D gene (6 bases). Germline V gene sequence: CDR1 SGHAT, CDR2 FQNNGV. Trimming removed 0 bases from V and 0 bases from J, with 13 bases in between. This CDR3 has 17 residues.

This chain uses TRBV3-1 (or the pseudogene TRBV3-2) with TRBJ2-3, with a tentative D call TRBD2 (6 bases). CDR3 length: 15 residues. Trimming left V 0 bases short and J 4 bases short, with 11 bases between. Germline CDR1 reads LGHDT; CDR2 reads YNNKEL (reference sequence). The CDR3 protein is CASSQDPGGSDTQYF. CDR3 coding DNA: TGTGCCAGCAGCCAAGACCCAGGAGGGTCAGATACGCAGTATTTT.

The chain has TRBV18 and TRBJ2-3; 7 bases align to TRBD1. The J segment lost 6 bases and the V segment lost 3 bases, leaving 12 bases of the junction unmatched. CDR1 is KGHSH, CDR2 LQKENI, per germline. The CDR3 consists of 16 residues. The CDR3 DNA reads TGTGCCAGCTCACCCCAATCGACAGGGTTGGGGGATACGCAGTATTTT. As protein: CASSPQSTGLGDTQYF.

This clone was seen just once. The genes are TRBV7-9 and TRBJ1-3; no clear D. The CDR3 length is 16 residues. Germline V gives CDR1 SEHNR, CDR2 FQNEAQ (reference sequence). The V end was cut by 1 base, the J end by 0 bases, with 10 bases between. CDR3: CASSLVSGVSGNTIYF. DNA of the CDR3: TGTGCCAGCAGCTTAGTTTCAGGTGTCTCTGGAAACACCATATATTTT.

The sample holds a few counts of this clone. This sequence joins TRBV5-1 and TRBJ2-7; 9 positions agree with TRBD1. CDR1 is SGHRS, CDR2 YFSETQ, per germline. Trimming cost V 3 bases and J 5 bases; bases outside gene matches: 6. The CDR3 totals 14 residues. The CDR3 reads CASSWQTGGDEQYF. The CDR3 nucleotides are TGCGCCAGCAGCTGGCAGACAGGGGGGGACGAGCAGTACTTC.

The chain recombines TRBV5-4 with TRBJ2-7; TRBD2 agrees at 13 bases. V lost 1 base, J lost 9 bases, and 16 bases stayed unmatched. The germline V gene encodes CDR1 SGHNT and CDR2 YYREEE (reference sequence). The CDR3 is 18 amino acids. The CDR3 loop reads CASSLFWGTSGDRQVQYF. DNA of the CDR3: TGTGCCAGCAGCTTGTTTTGGGGGACTAGCGGGGACCGACAGGTGCAGTACTTC.

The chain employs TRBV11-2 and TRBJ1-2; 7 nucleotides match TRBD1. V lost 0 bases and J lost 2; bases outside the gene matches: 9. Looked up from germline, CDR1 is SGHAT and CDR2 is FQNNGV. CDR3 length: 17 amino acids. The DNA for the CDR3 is TGTGCCAGCAGCTTAGACCCCACAGGGGCTGGGAACTATGGCTACACCTTC. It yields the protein CASSLDPTGAGNYGYTF.

Here the CDR3 reads CASSHGTGGFLNTGELFF. DNA of the CDR3: TGTGCCAGCAGCCACGGGACAGGGGGCTTTCTGAACACCGGGGAGCTGTTTTTT. The V call is TRBV14, the J call TRBJ2-2, with 12 bases that match TRBD1. V shed 3 bases, J shed 1 base, and the junction held 6 bases outside the gene matches. CDR3 length: 18 amino acids. Germline CDR1 is SGHDN and CDR2 is FVKESK.

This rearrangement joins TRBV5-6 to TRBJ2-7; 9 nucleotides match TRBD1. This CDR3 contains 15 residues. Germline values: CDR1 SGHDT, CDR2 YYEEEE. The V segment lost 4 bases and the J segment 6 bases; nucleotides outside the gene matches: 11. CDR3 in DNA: TGTGCCAGCAGCCCCTCGGGGGGACAGGGTATCGAGCAGTACTTC. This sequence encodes CASSPSGGQGIEQYF.

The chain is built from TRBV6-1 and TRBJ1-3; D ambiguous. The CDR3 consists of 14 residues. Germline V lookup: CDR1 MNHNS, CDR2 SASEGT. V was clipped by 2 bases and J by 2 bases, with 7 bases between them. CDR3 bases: TGTGCCAGCAGTGAAACGTTAGCTGGAAACACCATATATTTT. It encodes CASSETLAGNTIYF.

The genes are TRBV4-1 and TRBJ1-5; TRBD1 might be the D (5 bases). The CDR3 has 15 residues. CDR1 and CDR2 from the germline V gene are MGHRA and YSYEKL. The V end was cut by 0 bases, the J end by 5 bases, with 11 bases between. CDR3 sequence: CASSQDRVNYQPQHF. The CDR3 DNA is TGCGCCAGCAGCCAAGACAGGGTGAATTATCAGCCCCAGCATTTT.

The CDR3 DNA sequence: TGTGCCAGCAGAACAGCGAACACTGAAGCTTTCTTT. This encodes CASRTANTEAFF. The V and J genes are TRBV6-5 and TRBJ1-1; D gene unclear. Trimming shortened V by 6 bases and J by 1 base, and 6 bases separated the two germline ends. The germline gives CDR1 MNHEY, CDR2 SVGAGI. The CDR3 has 12 amino acids.

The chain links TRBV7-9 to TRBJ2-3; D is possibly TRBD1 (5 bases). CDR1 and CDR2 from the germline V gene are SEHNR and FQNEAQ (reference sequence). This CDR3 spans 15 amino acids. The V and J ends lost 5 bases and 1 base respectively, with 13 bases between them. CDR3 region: CASSTLREGTDTQYF. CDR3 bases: TGTGCCAGCAGCACCCTCAGGGAAGGCACAGATACGCAGTATTTT. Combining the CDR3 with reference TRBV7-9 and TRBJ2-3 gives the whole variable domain DTGVSQNPRHKITKRGQNVTFRCDPISEHNRLYWYRQTLGQGPEFLTYFQNEAQLEKSRLLSDRFSAERPKGSFSTLEIQRTEQGDSAMYLCASSTLREGTDTQYFGPGTRLTVL.

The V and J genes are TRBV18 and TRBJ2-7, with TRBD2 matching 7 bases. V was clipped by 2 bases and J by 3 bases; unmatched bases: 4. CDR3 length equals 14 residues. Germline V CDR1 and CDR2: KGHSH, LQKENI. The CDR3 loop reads CASSPTGGGYEQYF. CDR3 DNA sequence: TGTGCCAGCTCACCAACTGGCGGGGGCTACGAGCAGTACTTC. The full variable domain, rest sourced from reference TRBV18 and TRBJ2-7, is NAGVMQNPRHLVRRRGQEARLRCSPMKGHSHVYWYRQLPEEGLKFMVYLQKENIIDESGMPKERFSAEFPKEGPSILRIQQVVRGDSAAYFCASSPTGGGYEQYFGPGTRLTVT.

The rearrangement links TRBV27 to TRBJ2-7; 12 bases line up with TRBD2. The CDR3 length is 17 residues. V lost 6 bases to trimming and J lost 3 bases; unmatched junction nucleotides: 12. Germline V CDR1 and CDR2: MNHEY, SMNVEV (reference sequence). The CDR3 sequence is CASSRRRLAGDYYEQYF. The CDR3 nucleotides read TGTGCCAGCAGCCGTCGACGACTAGCGGGGGATTACTACGAGCAGTACTTC.

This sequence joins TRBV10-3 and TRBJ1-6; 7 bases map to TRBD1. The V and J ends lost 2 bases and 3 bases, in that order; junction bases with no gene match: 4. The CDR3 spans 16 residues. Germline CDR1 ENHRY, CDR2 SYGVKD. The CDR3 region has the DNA TGTGCCATCAGTGAGGATCGGACAGGCTATAATTCACCCCTCCACTTT. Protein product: CAISEDRTGYNSPLHF.

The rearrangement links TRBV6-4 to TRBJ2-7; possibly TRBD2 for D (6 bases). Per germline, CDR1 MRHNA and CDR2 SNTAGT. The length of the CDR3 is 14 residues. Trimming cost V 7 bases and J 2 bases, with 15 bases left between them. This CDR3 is CASTGPRGTYEQYF. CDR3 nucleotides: TGTGCCAGCACTGGCCCGCGGGGAACCTACGAGCAGTACTTC.